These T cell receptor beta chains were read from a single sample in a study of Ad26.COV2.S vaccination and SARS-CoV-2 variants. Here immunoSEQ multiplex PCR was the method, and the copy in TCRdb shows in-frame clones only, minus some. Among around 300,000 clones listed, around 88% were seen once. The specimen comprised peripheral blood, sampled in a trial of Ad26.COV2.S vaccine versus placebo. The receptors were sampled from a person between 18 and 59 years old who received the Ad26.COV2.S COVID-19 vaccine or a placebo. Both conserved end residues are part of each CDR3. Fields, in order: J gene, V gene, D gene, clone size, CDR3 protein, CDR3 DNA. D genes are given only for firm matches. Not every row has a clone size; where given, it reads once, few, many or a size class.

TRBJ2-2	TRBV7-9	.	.	CASSWGTGELFF	TGTGCCAGCAGCTGGGGTACCGGGGAGCTGTTTTTT
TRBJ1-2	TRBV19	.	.	CASSIAPGRTFDGYTF	TGTGCCAGTAGTATAGCCCCCGGGCGGACCTTCGATGGCTACACCTTC
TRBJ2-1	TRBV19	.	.	CASSTRTGLRSYNEQFF	TGTGCCAGTAGTACAAGGACAGGACTACGCTCCTACAATGAGCAGTTCTTC
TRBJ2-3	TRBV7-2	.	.	CASRSGLSPTDTQYF	TGTGCCAGCAGATCAGGACTTTCCCCCACAGATACGCAGTATTTT
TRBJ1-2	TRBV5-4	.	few	CASAIFGVRYGYTF	TGTGCCAGCGCCATTTTCGGGGTACGCTATGGCTACACCTTC
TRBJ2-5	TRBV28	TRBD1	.	CASSLGTVQETQYF	TGTGCCAGCAGTTTAGGGACAGTACAAGAGACCCAGTACTTC
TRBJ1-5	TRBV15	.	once	CATSTGEGYQPQHF	TGTGCCACCAGCACAGGAGAGGGATATCAGCCCCAGCATTTT
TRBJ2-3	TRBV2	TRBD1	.	CASLTGTGTDTQYF	TGTGCCAGCTTAACCGGGACAGGGACAGATACGCAGTATTTT
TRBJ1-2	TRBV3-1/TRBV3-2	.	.	CASSQTYEGWGYTF	TGTGCCAGCAGCCAAACCTATGAGGGTTGGGGCTACACCTTC
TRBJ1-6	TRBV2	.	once	CASSEGEGGRSPLHF	TGTGCCAGCAGTGAAGGGGAGGGTGGGAGGTCACCCCTCCACTTT
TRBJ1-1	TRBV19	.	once	CASSNRNTEAFF	TGTGCCAGTTCCAACAGAAACACTGAAGCTTTCTTT
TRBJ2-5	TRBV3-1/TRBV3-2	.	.	CASSQEGQGRETQYF	TGTGCCAGCAGCCAAGAAGGCCAGGGGAGGGAGACCCAGTACTTC
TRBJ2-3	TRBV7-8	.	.	CASSLEPPTDTQYF	TGTGCCAGCAGCTTAGAGCCTCCCACAGATACGCAGTATTTT
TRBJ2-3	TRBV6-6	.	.	CASSYRGRTDTDTQYF	TGTGCCAGCAGTTACAGAGGGCGGACCGACACAGATACGCAGTATTTT
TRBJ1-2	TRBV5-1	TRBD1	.	CASSLGQGANYGYTF	TGCGCCAGCAGCCTCGGACAGGGGGCTAACTATGGCTACACCTTC
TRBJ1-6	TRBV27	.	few	CASSSPALGGLSPLHF	TGTGCCAGCAGTTCCCCCGCCTTGGGGGGGCTGTCACCCCTCCACTTT
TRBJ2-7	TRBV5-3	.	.	CARSFEPQNEQYF	TGTGCCAGAAGCTTCGAACCGCAGAACGAGCAGTACTTC
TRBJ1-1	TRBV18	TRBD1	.	CASSPSGGGVNTEAFF	TGTGCCAGCTCACCGTCGGGAGGGGGCGTGAACACTGAAGCTTTCTTT
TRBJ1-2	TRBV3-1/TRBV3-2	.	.	CASSQGGRRGLF	TGTGCCAGCAGCCAAGGAGGCAGGCGGGGTCTGTTC
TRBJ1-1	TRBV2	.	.	CASSPEGRMNTEAFF	TGTGCCAGCAGTCCAGAGGGTCGTATGAACACTGAAGCTTTCTTT
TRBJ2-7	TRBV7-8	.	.	CASSQVLSEQYF	TGTGCCAGCAGCCAAGTACTAAGCGAGCAGTACTTC
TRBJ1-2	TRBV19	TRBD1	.	CASRPTGGAAGYTF	TGTGCCAGTAGACCAACAGGGGGCGCGGCGGGCTACACCTTC
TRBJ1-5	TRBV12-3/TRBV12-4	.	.	CASSNSLDPPQHF	TGTGCCAGCAGCAACTCTCTTGATCCGCCCCAGCATTTT
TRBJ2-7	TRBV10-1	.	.	CASWAHEQYF	TGCGCCAGCTGGGCGCACGAGCAGTACTTC
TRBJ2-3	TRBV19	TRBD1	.	CASSMQQGAADTQYF	TGTGCCAGTAGTATGCAACAGGGGGCGGCAGATACGCAGTATTTT
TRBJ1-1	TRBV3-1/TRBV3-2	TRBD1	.	CASSQGGNDWQGAWGTEAFF	TGTGCCAGCAGCCAAGGGGGTAATGATTGGCAGGGGGCTTGGGGCACTGAAGCTTTCTTT
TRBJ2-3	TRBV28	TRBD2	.	CASSSGTSGTDTQYF	TGTGCCAGCAGTTCCGGGACTAGCGGCACAGATACGCAGTATTTT
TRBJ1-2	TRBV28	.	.	CASSLLGPDGYTF	TGTGCCAGCAGCTTGCTCGGGCCTGATGGCTACACCTTC
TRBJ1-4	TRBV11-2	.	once	CASSLGAVGSPGGKLFF	TGTGCCAGCAGCTTAGGGGCGGTAGGGAGCCCCGGGGGAAAACTGTTTTTT